This TCR beta chain emerged from a study of blood T cell repertoires in COVID-19. Sequencing used immunoSEQ multiplex PCR; TCRdb keeps in-frame clones, though not all of them. The data hold roughly 400,000 clones, with approximately 93% observed a single time. Adults between roughly 18 and 89 years of age took part from 24 US areas. J gave up 2 bases and V 5 bases, and 3 bases lay outside the gene matches. Germline CDR1 reads SGHRS; CDR2 reads YFSETQ. The CDR3 runs to 14 residues. The specimen sequenced was PBMCs or T cells enriched from blood (not recorded which). The chain couples TRBV5-1 to TRBJ1-4, with TRBD1 matching 7 bases. This receptor was taken from a woman between 40 and 50 years old who had been exposed to COVID-19. CDR3 bases: TGCGCCAGCAGTAAGGGGGCGACTAATGAAAAACTGTTTTTT. Its translation is CASSKGATNEKLFF.